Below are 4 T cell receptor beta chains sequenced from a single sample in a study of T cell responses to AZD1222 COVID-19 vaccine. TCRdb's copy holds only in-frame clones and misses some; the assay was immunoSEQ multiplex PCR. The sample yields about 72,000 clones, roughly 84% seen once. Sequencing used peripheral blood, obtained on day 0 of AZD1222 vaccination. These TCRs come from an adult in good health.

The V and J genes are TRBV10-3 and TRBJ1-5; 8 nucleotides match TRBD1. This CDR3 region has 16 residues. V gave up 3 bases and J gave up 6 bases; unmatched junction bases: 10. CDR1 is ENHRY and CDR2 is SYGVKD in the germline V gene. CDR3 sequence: CAISEQGVSHGQPQHF. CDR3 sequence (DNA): TGTGCCATCAGTGAACAGGGGGTGAGTCATGGTCAGCCCCAGCATTTT.

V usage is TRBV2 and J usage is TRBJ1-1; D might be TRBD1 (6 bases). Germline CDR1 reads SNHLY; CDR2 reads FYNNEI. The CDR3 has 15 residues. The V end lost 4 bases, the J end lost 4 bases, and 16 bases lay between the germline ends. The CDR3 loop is CASSGAPGAGTEAFF. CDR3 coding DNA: TGTGCCAGCAGTGGAGCCCCAGGGGCCGGCACTGAAGCTTTCTTT.

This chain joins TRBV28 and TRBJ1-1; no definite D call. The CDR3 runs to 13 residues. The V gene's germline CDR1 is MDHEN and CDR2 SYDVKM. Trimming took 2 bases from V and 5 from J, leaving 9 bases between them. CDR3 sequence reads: CASSLAGSTEAFF. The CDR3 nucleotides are TGTGCCAGCAGTTTAGCAGGAAGTACTGAAGCTTTCTTT.

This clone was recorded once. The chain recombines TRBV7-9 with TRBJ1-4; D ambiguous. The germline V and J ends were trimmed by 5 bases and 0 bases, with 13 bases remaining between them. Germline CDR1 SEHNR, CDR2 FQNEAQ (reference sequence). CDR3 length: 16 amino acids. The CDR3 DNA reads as TGTGCCAGCAGCCCGTTCTGGGGAGCAACTAATGAAAAACTGTTTTTT. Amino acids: CASSPFWGATNEKLFF. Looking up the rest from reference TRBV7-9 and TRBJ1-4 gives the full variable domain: DTGVSQNPRHKITKRGQNVTFRCDPISEHNRLYWYRQTLGQGPEFLTYFQNEAQLEKSRLLSDRFSAERPKGSFSTLEIQRTEQGDSAMYLCASSPFWGATNEKLFFGSGTQLSVL.